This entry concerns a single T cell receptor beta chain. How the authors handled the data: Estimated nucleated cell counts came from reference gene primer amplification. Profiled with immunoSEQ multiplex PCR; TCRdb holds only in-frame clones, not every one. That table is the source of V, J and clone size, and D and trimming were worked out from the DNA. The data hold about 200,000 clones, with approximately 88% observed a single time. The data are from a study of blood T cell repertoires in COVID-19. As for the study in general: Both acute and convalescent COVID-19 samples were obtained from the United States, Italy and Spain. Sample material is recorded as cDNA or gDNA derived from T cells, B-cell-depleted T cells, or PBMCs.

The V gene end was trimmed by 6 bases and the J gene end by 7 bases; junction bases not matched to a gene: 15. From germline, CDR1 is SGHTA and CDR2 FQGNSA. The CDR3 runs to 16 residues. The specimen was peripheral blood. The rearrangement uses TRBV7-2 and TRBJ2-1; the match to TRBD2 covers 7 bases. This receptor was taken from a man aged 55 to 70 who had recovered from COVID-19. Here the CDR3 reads CASSAFGTTISNEQFF. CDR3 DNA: TGTGCCAGCAGTGCGTTTGGGACTACTATTTCAAATGAGCAGTTCTTC.